This TCR beta chain was identified in a study of response to subunit inactivated influenza vaccine. Study-wide points: After each seasonal influenza vaccination, few new T cells are recruited, the authors suggested.

TCRdb redid the calling of the RT-PCR reads with MiXCR, one entry per CDR3 protein. The sample shows 250,000 to 350,000 distinct CDR3 sequences, approximately 20% of them seen only once. On this clonotype: Its specificity is unknown.

V dropped 6 bases and J dropped 9 bases, with 15 bases sitting between them. Germline CDR1 SNHLY, CDR2 FYNNEI. This CDR3 is 14 amino acids long. V is TRBV2 and J is TRBJ1-6; D not resolved. Sample: PBMCs from blood, taken 21 months after vaccination. This sequence was found in a man aged 45-69 years who received an inactivated influenza vaccine. DNA for the CDR3: TGTGCCAGCAGCTCAAGCCCCGGTGTTTCACCCCTCCACTTT. Residues: CASSSSPGVSPLHF.